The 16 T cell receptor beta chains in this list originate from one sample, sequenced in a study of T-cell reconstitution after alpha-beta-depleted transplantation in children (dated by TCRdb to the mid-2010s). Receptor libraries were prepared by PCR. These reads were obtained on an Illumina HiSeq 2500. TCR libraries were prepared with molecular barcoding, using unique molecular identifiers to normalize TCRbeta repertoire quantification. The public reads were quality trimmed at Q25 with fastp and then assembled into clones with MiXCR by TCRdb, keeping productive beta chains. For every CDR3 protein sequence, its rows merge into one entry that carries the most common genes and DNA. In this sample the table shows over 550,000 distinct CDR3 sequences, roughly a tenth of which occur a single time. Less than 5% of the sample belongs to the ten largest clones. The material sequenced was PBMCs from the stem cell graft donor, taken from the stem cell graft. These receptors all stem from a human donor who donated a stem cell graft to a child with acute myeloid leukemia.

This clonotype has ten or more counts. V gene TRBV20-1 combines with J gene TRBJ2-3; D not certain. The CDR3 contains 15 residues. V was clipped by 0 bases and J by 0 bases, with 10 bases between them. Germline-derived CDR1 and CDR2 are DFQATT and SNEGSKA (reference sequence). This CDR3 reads CSARELLRSTDTQYF. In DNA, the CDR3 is TGCAGTGCTAGAGAGTTACTACGGAGCACAGATACGCAGTATTTT.

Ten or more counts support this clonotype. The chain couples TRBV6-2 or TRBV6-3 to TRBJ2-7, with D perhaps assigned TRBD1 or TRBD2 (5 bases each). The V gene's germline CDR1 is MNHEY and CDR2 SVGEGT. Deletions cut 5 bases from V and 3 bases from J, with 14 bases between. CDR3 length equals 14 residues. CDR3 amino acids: CASSQWDGFYEQYF. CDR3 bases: TGTGCCAGCAGTCAATGGGACGGCTTCTACGAGCAGTACTTC.

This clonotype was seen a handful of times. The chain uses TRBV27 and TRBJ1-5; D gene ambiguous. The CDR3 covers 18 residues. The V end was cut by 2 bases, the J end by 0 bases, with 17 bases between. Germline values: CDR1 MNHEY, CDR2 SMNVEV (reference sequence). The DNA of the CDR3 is TGTGCCAGCAGTTTAAGGGCAGGCGACGGGTATAGCAATCAGCCCCAGCATTTT. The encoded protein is CASSLRAGDGYSNQPQHF.

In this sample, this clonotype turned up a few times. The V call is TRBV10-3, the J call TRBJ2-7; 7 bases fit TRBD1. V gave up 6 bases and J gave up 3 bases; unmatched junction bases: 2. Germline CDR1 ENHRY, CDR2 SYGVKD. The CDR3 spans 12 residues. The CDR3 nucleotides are TGTGCCATCAGAAGGGACAGCTACGAGCAGTACTTC. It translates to CAIRRDSYEQYF.

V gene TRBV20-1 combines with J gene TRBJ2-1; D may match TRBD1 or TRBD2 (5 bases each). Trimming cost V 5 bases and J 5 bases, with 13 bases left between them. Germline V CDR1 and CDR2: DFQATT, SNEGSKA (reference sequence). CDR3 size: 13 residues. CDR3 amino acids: CSAPRDGNNEQFF. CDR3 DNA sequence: TGCAGTGCTCCTAGGGACGGGAACAATGAGCAGTTCTTC.

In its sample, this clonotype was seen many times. CDR3 sequence reads: CASSTLQGIYNEQFF. CDR3 nucleotides: TGTGCCAGCAGTACACTACAGGGAATCTACAATGAGCAGTTCTTC. The chain is built from TRBV6-2 or TRBV6-3 and TRBJ2-1; D possibly corresponds to TRBD1 (6 bases). This CDR3 spans 15 amino acids. The V end was cut by 5 bases, the J end by 3 bases, with 14 bases between. Germline assignment: CDR1 MNHEY and CDR2 SVGEGT.

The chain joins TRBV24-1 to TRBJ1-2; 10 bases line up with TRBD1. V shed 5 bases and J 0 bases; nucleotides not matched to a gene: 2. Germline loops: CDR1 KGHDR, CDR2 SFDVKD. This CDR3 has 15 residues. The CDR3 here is CATSGGQGPNYGYTF. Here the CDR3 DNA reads TGTGCCACCAGTGGGGGACAGGGGCCTAACTATGGCTACACCTTC.

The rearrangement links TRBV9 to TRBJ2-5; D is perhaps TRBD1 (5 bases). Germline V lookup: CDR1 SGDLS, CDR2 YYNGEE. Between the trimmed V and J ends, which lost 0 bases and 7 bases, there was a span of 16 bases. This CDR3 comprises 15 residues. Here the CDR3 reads CASSVEGRAPVTQYF. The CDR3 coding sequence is TGTGCCAGCAGCGTAGAGGGCAGGGCTCCGGTGACCCAGTACTTC. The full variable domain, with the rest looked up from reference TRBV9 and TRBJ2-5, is DSGVTQTPKHLITATGQRVTLRCSPRSGDLSVYWYQQSLDQGLQFLIQYYNGEERAKGNILERFSAQQFPDLHSELNLSSLELGDSALYFCASSVEGRAPVTQYFGPGTRLLVL.

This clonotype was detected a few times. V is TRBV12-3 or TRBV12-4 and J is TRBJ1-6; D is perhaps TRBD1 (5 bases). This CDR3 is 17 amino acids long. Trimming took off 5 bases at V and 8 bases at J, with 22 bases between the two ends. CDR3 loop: CASSPYRDVRSYSPLHF. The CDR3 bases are TGTGCCAGCAGTCCATACCGGGACGTCCGATCCTATTCACCCCTCCACTTT.

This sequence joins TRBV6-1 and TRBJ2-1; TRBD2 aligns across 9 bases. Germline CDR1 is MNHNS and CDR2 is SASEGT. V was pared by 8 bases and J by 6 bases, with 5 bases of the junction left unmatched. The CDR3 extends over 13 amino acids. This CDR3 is CASAELAGNEQFF. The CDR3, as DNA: TGTGCCAGCGCCGAACTAGCGGGCAATGAGCAGTTCTTC.

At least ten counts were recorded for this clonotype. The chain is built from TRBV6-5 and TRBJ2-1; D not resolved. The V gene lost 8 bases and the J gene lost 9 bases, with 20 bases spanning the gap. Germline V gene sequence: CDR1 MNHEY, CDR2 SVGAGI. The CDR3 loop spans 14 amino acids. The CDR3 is CASQLQGPVGEQFF. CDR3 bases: TGTGCCAGCCAGTTACAAGGCCCCGTCGGTGAGCAGTTCTTC.

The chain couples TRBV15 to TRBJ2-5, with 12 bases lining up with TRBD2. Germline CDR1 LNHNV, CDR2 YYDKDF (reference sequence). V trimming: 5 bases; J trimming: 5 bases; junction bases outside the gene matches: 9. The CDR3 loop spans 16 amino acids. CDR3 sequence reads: CATSSGLAGTWETQYF. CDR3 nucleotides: TGTGCCACCAGCTCCGGACTAGCGGGGACATGGGAGACCCAGTACTTC.

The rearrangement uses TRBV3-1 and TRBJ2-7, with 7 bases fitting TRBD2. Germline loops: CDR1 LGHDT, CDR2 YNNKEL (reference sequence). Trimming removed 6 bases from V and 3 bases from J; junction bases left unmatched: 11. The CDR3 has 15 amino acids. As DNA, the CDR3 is TGTGCCAGCAGTCCTAGCGGAGGGCCCCACTACGAGCAGTACTTC. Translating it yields CASSPSGGPHYEQYF.

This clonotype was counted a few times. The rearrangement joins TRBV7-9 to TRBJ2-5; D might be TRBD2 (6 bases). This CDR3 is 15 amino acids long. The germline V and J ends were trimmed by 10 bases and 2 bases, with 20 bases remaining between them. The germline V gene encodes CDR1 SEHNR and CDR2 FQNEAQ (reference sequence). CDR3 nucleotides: TGTGCCATCCTGGGGGGAGAGGGGCGACAAGAGACCCAGTACTTC. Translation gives CAILGGEGRQETQYF.

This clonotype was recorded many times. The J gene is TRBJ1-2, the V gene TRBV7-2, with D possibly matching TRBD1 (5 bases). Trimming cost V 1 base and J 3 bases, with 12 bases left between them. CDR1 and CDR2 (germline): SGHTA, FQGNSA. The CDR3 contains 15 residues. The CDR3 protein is CASSLDLREHYGYTF. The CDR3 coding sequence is TGTGCCAGCAGCTTAGATCTCAGGGAGCACTATGGCTACACCTTC.

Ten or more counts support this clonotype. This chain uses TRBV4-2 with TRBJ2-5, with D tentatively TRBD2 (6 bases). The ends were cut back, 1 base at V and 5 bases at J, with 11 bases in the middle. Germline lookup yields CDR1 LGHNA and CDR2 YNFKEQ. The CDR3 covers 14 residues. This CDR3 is CASSQGEDRETQYF. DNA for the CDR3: TGTGCCAGCAGCCAAGGGGAGGATCGGGAGACCCAGTACTTC.